These 24 T cell receptor beta chains came from one sample sequenced in a study of vaccination and CD4 T cells after COVID-19 (dated by TCRdb to 2021 to 2024). These receptors' antigens are unknown. Library construction relied on PCR. The reads were generated on an Illumina iSeq 100. DNA from cultured CD4+ T cells was subjected to TCR sequencing with the Oncomine TCR Beta short-read assay at the Johns Hopkins FTIC core. TCRdb redid the processing of the public reads, applying fastp at Q25 and MiXCR, and retained in-frame beta chains. Each entry merges the rows of one CDR3 protein and shows their most common DNA and genes. The sample includes 12,000 or so distinct CDR3 sequences, with about 47% observed a single time. 33% of the sample comes from the top ten. This specimen's treatment or condition label, per the study, means: approximately 9-day PBMC culture with coronavirus spike peptide pools or control peptides (ViraFEST assay).

Sequenced input: CD4+ T cells from blood, cultured in vitro. The source of these receptors is a human donor who had recovered from COVID-19.

The V and J genes are TRBV7-2 and TRBJ2-7, with D perhaps being TRBD1 or TRBD2 (5 bases each). Looked up from germline, CDR1 is SGHTA and CDR2 is FQGNSA. This CDR3 contains 11 residues. Trimming left V 5 bases short and J 9 bases short, with 11 bases between. The CDR3 loop is CASSLGTGQYF. In nucleotides, the CDR3 is TGTGCCAGCAGCCTCGGGACCGGGCAGTACTTC.

The chain links TRBV19 to TRBJ2-4; D remains unclear. This CDR3 is 14 amino acids long. Trimming left V 4 bases short and J 0 bases short, with 7 bases between. CDR1 LNHDA and CDR2 SQIVND come from the germline V gene (reference sequence). The CDR3 DNA reads TGTGCCAGTAGTAAAGACCTAGCCAAAAACATTCAGTACTTC. Translating it yields CASSKDLAKNIQYF.

This chain links TRBV30 with TRBJ1-2; 8 bases match TRBD1. V was pared by 5 bases and J by 5 bases, with 13 bases of the junction left unmatched. Looked up from germline, CDR1 is GTSNPN and CDR2 is SVGIG (reference sequence). The CDR3 has 15 amino acids. The CDR3 here is CAWGQDRALYYGYTF. CDR3 bases: TGTGCCTGGGGCCAGGACAGGGCCCTTTATTATGGCTACACCTTC.

The gene calls are TRBV5-4 and TRBJ2-1; 10 positions agree with TRBD2. Per germline, CDR1 SGHNT and CDR2 YYREEE (reference sequence). This CDR3 region has 16 residues. The V and J ends lost 2 bases and 2 bases, in that order; junction bases with no gene match: 4. The CDR3 nucleotides read TGTGCCAGCAGCTTCCCTAGCGGGGGAACCTACAATGAGCAGTTCTTC. Protein sequence: CASSFPSGGTYNEQFF.

This clonotype showed up just a few times. V is TRBV6-2 or TRBV6-3 and J is TRBJ1-5, with TRBD1 matching 8 bases. V lost 5 bases and J lost 5; bases outside the gene matches: 8. The CDR3 spans 15 residues. The germline V gene encodes CDR1 MNHEY and CDR2 SVGEGT. The CDR3 here is CASSTPGTGYQPQHF. DNA for the CDR3: TGTGCCAGCAGTACCCCGGGGACAGGCTATCAGCCCCAGCATTTT.

A few counts support this clonotype. V gene TRBV6-1 combines with J gene TRBJ1-2, with unresolved D. The V end lost 5 bases, the J end lost 5 bases, and 12 bases lay between the germline ends. Per the germline V gene, CDR1 is MNHNS and CDR2 is SASEGT. CDR3 length: 13 amino acids. CDR3 residues: CASSNPGLYGYTF. In DNA, the CDR3 is TGTGCCAGCAGTAATCCGGGCTTATATGGCTACACCTTC.

This sequence joins TRBV6-1 and TRBJ1-2; tentatively, D is TRBD1 (6 bases). The CDR3 sequence is 14 residues long. From germline, CDR1 is MNHNS and CDR2 SASEGT. With 5 bases removed from V and 6 bases from J, the gap between germline ends came to 16 bases. In nucleotides, the CDR3 is TGTGCCAGCAGTCGAGGGGCAGGGGAGGATGGCTACACCTTC. Protein product: CASSRGAGEDGYTF.

This clonotype has only a few counts. CDR3 sequence reads: CASSLGGGDEKLFF. In DNA form, the CDR3 reads TGTGCCAGCAGTTTAGGGGGTGGGGATGAAAAACTGTTTTTT. The gene calls are TRBV12-3 or TRBV12-4 and TRBJ1-4; D uncertain. This CDR3 comprises 14 residues. The ends were cut back, 1 base at V and 6 bases at J, with 9 bases in the middle.

The V call is TRBV18, the J call TRBJ2-5, with D unclear. Between the trimmed V and J ends, which lost 3 bases and 5 bases, there was a span of 10 bases. This CDR3 spans 13 amino acids. Germline V CDR1 and CDR2: KGHSH, LQKENI. The CDR3 loop reads CASSPWEGETQYF. CDR3 nucleotide sequence: TGTGCCAGCTCACCCTGGGAAGGGGAGACCCAGTACTTC.

This chain connects TRBV6-1 to TRBJ1-5; 7 bases map to TRBD1. V was clipped by 0 bases and J by 10 bases; unmatched bases: 9. The CDR3 is 15 amino acids. CDR1 and CDR2 from the germline V gene are MNHNS and SASEGT. The CDR3 reads CASSEAGRGSGPQHF. The CDR3 bases are TGTGCCAGCAGTGAAGCAGGCAGGGGGTCGGGACCCCAGCATTTT.

This clonotype has just a few counts. The chain employs TRBV7-8 and TRBJ1-2; the match to TRBD1 covers 7 bases. The germline V gene has CDR1 SGHVS and CDR2 FQNEAQ. V lost 3 bases to trimming and J lost 6 bases; unmatched junction nucleotides: 7. The CDR3 runs 14 residues. The CDR3 here is CASSFRGRTDGYTF. The CDR3 DNA sequence: TGTGCCAGCAGCTTTAGGGGGCGTACCGATGGCTACACCTTC.

This rearrangement joins TRBV7-2 to TRBJ1-5; D is unresolved. V lost 0 bases and J 4 bases, leaving 4 bases between the germline ends. Germline loops: CDR1 SGHTA, CDR2 FQGNSA. The CDR3 has 13 amino acids. CDR3 region: CASSLARNQPQHF. The CDR3, as DNA: TGTGCCAGCAGCTTAGCCCGTAATCAGCCCCAGCATTTT. The whole variable domain, filled in from reference TRBV7-2 and TRBJ1-5, reads GAGVSQSPSNKVTEKGKDVELRCDPISGHTALYWYRQSLGQGLEFLIYFQGNSAPDKSGLPSDRFSAERTGGSVSTLTIQRTQQEDSAVYLCASSLARNQPQHFGDGTRLSIL.

The rearrangement joins TRBV15 to TRBJ2-5; 7 bases are a match to TRBD1. The trim removed 4 bases at V and 5 bases at J, leaving 10 bases unmatched. This CDR3 contains 15 residues. Germline-derived CDR1 and CDR2 are LNHNV and YYDKDF (reference sequence). The CDR3 spells CATSTRDRVGETQYF. The CDR3 nucleotides are TGTGCCACCAGCACCCGCGACAGGGTGGGGGAGACCCAGTACTTC. Drawing the rest from reference TRBV15 and TRBJ2-5, the complete variable domain is DAMVIQNPRYQVTQFGKPVTLSCSQTLNHNVMYWYQQKSSQAPKLLFHYYDKDFNNEADTPDNFQSRRPNTSFCFLDIRSPGLGDTAMYLCATSTRDRVGETQYFGPGTRLLVL.

This clonotype was observed a few times. The chain joins TRBV20-1 to TRBJ1-2, with D perhaps TRBD1 (6 bases). The CDR3 loop spans 13 amino acids. V lost 6 bases and J lost 8, with 19 bases in between. Germline lookup yields CDR1 DFQATT and CDR2 SNEGSKA (reference sequence). CDR3 amino acids: CSAPGDNSPGYTF. DNA of the CDR3: TGCAGTGCCCCAGGGGATAATTCCCCCGGCTACACCTTC.

The chain employs TRBV6-1 and TRBJ1-1; D is unclear. CDR3 length equals 13 residues. Between the trimmed V and J ends, which lost 1 base and 3 bases, there was a span of 6 bases. CDR1 is MNHNS, CDR2 SASEGT, per germline. CDR3: CASSEGVHTEAFF. In DNA form, the CDR3 reads TGTGCCAGCAGTGAAGGGGTGCACACTGAAGCTTTCTTT.

This chain links TRBV20-1 with TRBJ1-1; 9 bases match TRBD1. Germline values: CDR1 DFQATT, CDR2 SNEGSKA (reference sequence). The CDR3 is 13 residues long. Unmatched junction bases numbered 3, after V lost 6 bases and J lost 1 base. The CDR3 nucleotides are TGCAGTGCCCCGGGACAGGGGAACACTGAAGCTTTCTTT. Its protein is CSAPGQGNTEAFF.

This clonotype showed up just a few times. This chain joins TRBV6-1 and TRBJ1-4; D is perhaps TRBD1 (5 bases). This CDR3 has 13 residues. With 5 bases removed from V and 8 bases from J, the gap between germline ends came to 12 bases. Germline CDR1 reads MNHNS; CDR2 reads SASEGT. CDR3 DNA: TGTGCCAGCAGTCGCAGGGTATCGGAAAAACTGTTTTTT. As protein: CASSRRVSEKLFF.

This rearrangement joins TRBV6-1 to TRBJ1-1; 8 bases are shared with TRBD1. V lost 10 bases, J lost 11 bases, and 15 bases stayed unmatched. Germline assignment: CDR1 MNHNS and CDR2 SASEGT. The CDR3 is 13 amino acids. CDR3 nucleotides: TGTGCCACCCAACCGAGGGGAGGGGACAGGGCTTTCTTT. It specifies CATQPRGGDRAFF.

This clonotype was counted a few times. The chain is built from TRBV4-1 and TRBJ1-2; no clear D. Trimming took 2 bases from V and 2 from J, leaving 6 bases between them. Germline CDR1 reads MGHRA; CDR2 reads YSYEKL. The CDR3 length is 13 residues. The DNA of the CDR3 is TGCGCCAGCAGCCAAACGGGGAACTATGGCTACACCTTC. Its protein is CASSQTGNYGYTF.

The chain has TRBV6-1 and TRBJ2-3; TRBD2 aligns across 11 bases. V lost 8 bases to trimming and J lost 6 bases; unmatched junction nucleotides: 4. The length of the CDR3 is 13 residues. CDR1 is MNHNS and CDR2 is SASEGT in the germline V gene. The CDR3: CASRWTSGDTQYF. The CDR3 DNA follows: TGTGCCAGCCGGTGGACTAGCGGGGATACGCAGTATTTT.

In regard to this clonotype: A read error is possible here, since a much larger clone lies one base away. As DNA, the CDR3 is TGTGCCAGCAGCGACACAGCCCTCCCTGGAAACACCATATATTTT. This translates into CASSDTALPGNTIYF. The chain uses TRBV5-6 and TRBJ1-3; no firm D call. CDR1 is SGHDT and CDR2 is YYEEEE in the germline V gene. CDR3 size: 15 residues. Trimming shortened V by 4 bases and J by 2 bases, and 13 bases separated the two germline ends. Based on the CDR3 plus reference TRBV5-6 and TRBJ1-3, the full variable domain is DAGVTQSPTHLIKTRGQQVTLRCSPKSGHDTVSWYQQALGQGPQFIFQYYEEEERQRGNFPDRFSGHQFPNYSSELNVNALLLGDSALYLCASSDTALPGNTIYFGEGSWLTVV.

J is TRBJ1-2 and V is TRBV4-3, with TRBD1 identical over 9 bases. This CDR3 spans 18 amino acids. The trim removed 2 bases at V and 4 bases at J, leaving 14 bases unmatched. CDR1 and CDR2 from the germline V gene are LGHNA and YSLEER. The chain's CDR3 is CASSQKFSGQGGGYGYTF. In DNA form, the CDR3 reads TGCGCCAGCAGCCAAAAATTTTCGGGACAGGGAGGCGGCTATGGCTACACCTTC.

CDR3 sequence: CASSIVWNSPLHF. In DNA, the CDR3 is TGTGCCAGTAGTATTGTTTGGAATTCACCCCTCCACTTT. The rearrangement joins TRBV19 to TRBJ1-6; no firm D call. Per the germline V gene, CDR1 is LNHDA and CDR2 is SQIVND (reference sequence). This CDR3 comprises 13 residues. The V gene lost 3 bases and the J gene lost 7 bases, with 7 bases spanning the gap.

The gene calls are TRBV5-3 and TRBJ1-6; D remains ambiguous. TRBV5-3 is marked as an open reading frame, function uncertain. CDR3 length: 17 residues. Trimming pared 8 bases from V and 4 bases from J, leaving 22 bases between. CDR3 loop: CASSPTGLLIYNSPLHF. For the CDR3, the DNA is TGTGCCAGCAGCCCCACGGGGTTACTCATTTATAATTCACCCCTCCACTTT.